A single sample is the source of the 27 T cell receptor beta chains below, sequenced in a study of blood T cell repertoires in COVID-19. Using immunoSEQ multiplex PCR, the repertoire was profiled, and TCRdb retains in-frame clones only, with some absent. Of fewer than 100,000 clones in the sample, approximately 92% were seen once. The sequenced sample consisted of peripheral blood. The receptor set was obtained from a woman at least 80 years old with acute or convalescent COVID-19.

This chain's CDR3 is CASSVDTGNTIYF. The CDR3, as DNA: TGTGCCAGCAGTGTGGACACCGGAAACACCATATATTTT. The J gene is TRBJ1-3, the V gene TRBV2, with a possible D match to TRBD1 (5 bases). This CDR3 is built from 13 residues. The V end was cut by 4 bases, the J end by 4 bases, with 8 bases between. CDR1 is SNHLY and CDR2 is FYNNEI in the germline V gene.

The J gene is TRBJ1-6, the V gene TRBV11-2; D may be TRBD1 (6 bases). Germline V lookup: CDR1 SGHAT, CDR2 FQNNGV. This CDR3 is 13 amino acids long. The ends were cut back, 5 bases at V and 7 bases at J, with 9 bases in the middle. The CDR3 nucleotides are TGTGCCAGCAGCCGGACAGAAAATTCACCCCTCCACTTT. Its protein is CASSRTENSPLHF.

The chain combines TRBV7-2 with TRBJ1-2; D not certain. CDR1 SGHTA and CDR2 FQGNSA come from the germline V gene. The length of the CDR3 is 15 residues. V was trimmed by 1 base and J by 0 bases, leaving 9 bases between them. This CDR3 is CASSLEATTNYGYTF. As DNA, the CDR3 is TGTGCCAGCAGCTTAGAAGCGACCACTAACTATGGCTACACCTTC.

This sequence joins TRBV5-1 and TRBJ2-5; 9 bases are a match to TRBD1. This CDR3 spans 13 amino acids. The J segment lost 4 bases and the V segment lost 4 bases, leaving 2 bases of the junction unmatched. CDR1 is SGHRS, CDR2 YFSETQ, per germline. The CDR3 spells CASSVDRGETQYF. The CDR3 DNA is TGCGCCAGCAGCGTGGACAGGGGAGAGACCCAGTACTTC.

This chain joins TRBV12-3 or TRBV12-4 and TRBJ2-5; 10 bases agree with TRBD1. V shed 5 bases and J 4 bases; nucleotides not matched to a gene: 1. The CDR3 runs 13 residues. In DNA, the CDR3 is TGTGCCAGCAGTCGGGACAGGGGAGAGACCCAGTACTTC. Residues: CASSRDRGETQYF.

The rearrangement uses TRBV19 and TRBJ2-3, with TRBD2 matching 9 bases. J gave up 3 bases and V 7 bases, and 8 bases lay outside the gene matches. Germline CDR1 and CDR2: LNHDA and SQIVND (reference sequence). The CDR3 runs to 15 residues. The CDR3 DNA follows: TGTGCCAGTAAAGAGAGTACTAGCGGGACAGATACGCAGTATTTT. Translated: CASKESTSGTDTQYF.

This clone has a single count. The rearrangement joins TRBV28 to TRBJ2-7; TRBD2 matches 11 bases. The V segment lost 7 bases and the J segment 2 bases; nucleotides outside the gene matches: 1. CDR1 and CDR2 (germline): MDHEN, SYDVKM. The CDR3 has 13 residues. CDR3 loop: CASIAGGAYEQYF. The CDR3 coding sequence is TGTGCCAGCATAGCGGGAGGGGCCTACGAGCAGTACTTC.

This clone occurred once. The gene calls are TRBV21-1 and TRBJ1-2; the table's D call TRBD1 went unverified against the DNA. TRBV21-1 corresponds to a pseudogene. The CDR3 loop spans 15 amino acids. The CDR3 DNA follows: TGTGCCAGCTGCTCCGCAGGGTGGTCTAACTATGGCTACACCTTC. This codes for CASCSAGWSNYGYTF.

J is TRBJ2-1 and V is TRBV24-1; 8 bases agree with TRBD2. There are 16 residues in the CDR3. Germline V gene data show CDR1 as KGHDR and CDR2 as SFDVKD. After removal of 3 bases from V and 3 bases from J, the junction contained 6 bases not matched to a gene. The CDR3 loop is CATSDRGTRVYNEQFF. CDR3 nucleotides: TGTGCCACCAGTGATCGCGGGACTAGAGTCTACAATGAGCAGTTCTTC.

This chain connects TRBV7-9 to TRBJ2-1, with 8 bases matching TRBD2. The CDR3 contains 12 residues. J lost 9 bases, V lost 4 bases, and 2 bases had no gene match. The germline V gene encodes CDR1 SEHNR and CDR2 FQNEAQ (reference sequence). CDR3 DNA sequence: TGTGCCAGCAGCTCTCTAGCGGGTGAGCAGTTCTTC. Translated, it gives CASSSLAGEQFF. Supplemented by reference TRBV7-9 and TRBJ2-1, the full variable domain reads DTGVSQNPRHKITKRGQNVTFRCDPISEHNRLYWYRQTLGQGPEFLTYFQNEAQLEKSRLLSDRFSAERPKGSFSTLEIQRTEQGDSAMYLCASSSLAGEQFFGPGTRLTVL.

The rearrangement links TRBV13 to TRBJ2-3; perhaps TRBD2 as D (5 bases). V dropped 8 bases and J dropped 8 bases, with 14 bases sitting between them. CDR3 length equals 12 residues. CDR1 and CDR2 from the germline V gene are PRHDT and FYEKMQ (reference sequence). As DNA, the CDR3 is TGTGCCAGCGGGTCTACTAGTTCTACGCAGTATTTT. It yields the protein CASGSTSSTQYF.

The rearrangement joins TRBV7-9 to TRBJ1-4; D is ambiguous. In germline, CDR1 is SEHNR, CDR2 FQNEAQ (reference sequence). Trimming removed 7 bases at V and 0 bases at J, with 6 bases between. This CDR3 has 13 residues. CDR3 nucleotide sequence: TGTGCCAGCACGCGGGCAACTAATGAAAAACTGTTTTTT. It is translated as CASTRATNEKLFF.

This chain connects TRBV18 to TRBJ1-4, with D tentatively TRBD1 (5 bases). The CDR3 runs to 13 residues. CDR1 and CDR2 from the germline V gene are KGHSH and LQKENI. The V end was cut by 5 bases, the J end by 5 bases, with 9 bases between. This CDR3 is CASSRGLNEKLFF. The CDR3 DNA follows: TGTGCCAGCTCAAGGGGCCTAAATGAAAAACTGTTTTTT.

The rearrangement uses TRBV19 and TRBJ2-7; 7 bases are shared with TRBD1. Germline-derived CDR1 and CDR2 are LNHDA and SQIVND (reference sequence). The CDR3 length is 13 residues. V lost 5 bases, J lost 4 bases, and 5 bases stayed unmatched. The CDR3 nucleotides are TGTGCCAGTAGTTTGGACAGGTCGTACGAGCAGTACTTC. Its translation: CASSLDRSYEQYF.

The CDR3 nucleotides are TGTGCCAGCTCGCTGACAGATATTAGCAATCAGCCCCAGCATTTT. Its translation is CASSLTDISNQPQHF. This sequence joins TRBV18 and TRBJ1-5; TRBD1 is a possible D gene (5 bases). Trimming took off 6 bases at V and 0 bases at J, with 12 bases between the two ends. CDR3 length: 15 residues. Germline CDR1 and CDR2: KGHSH and LQKENI.

This clone showed up just once. The chain carries TRBV2 and TRBJ2-2; 9 nucleotides match TRBD2. Unmatched junction bases numbered 8, after V lost 5 bases and J lost 7 bases. Germline V gives CDR1 SNHLY, CDR2 FYNNEI. This CDR3 is built from 15 residues. CDR3 in amino acids: CASSKAGGPIGELFF. The DNA for the CDR3 is TGTGCCAGCAGTAAGGCGGGAGGGCCGATCGGGGAGCTGTTTTTT.

This clone has more than one count but fewer than ten. The J gene is TRBJ1-3, the V gene TRBV9, with D possibly TRBD1 on 5 matching bases. This CDR3 has 15 amino acids. The germline gives CDR1 SGDLS, CDR2 YYNGEE. V lost 4 bases, J lost 0 bases, and 11 bases lay in between. This CDR3 is CASSSQGHSGNTIYF. In nucleotides, the CDR3 is TGTGCCAGCAGCTCTCAGGGCCACTCTGGAAACACCATATATTTT.

The V gene is TRBV29-1, the J gene TRBJ2-7; the match to TRBD1 covers 9 bases. The CDR3 has 17 amino acids. The V gene end was trimmed by 4 bases and the J gene end by 6 bases; junction bases not matched to a gene: 19. CDR1 is SQVTM and CDR2 is ANQGSEA in the germline V gene. The CDR3 DNA reads as TGCAGCGTTGGAGTGGACAGGGGTCCGAGGGGGTCAGCCGAGCAGTACTTC. Its protein is CSVGVDRGPRGSAEQYF.

The genes are TRBV15 and TRBJ1-5; unclear D gene. Germline values: CDR1 LNHNV, CDR2 YYDKDF (reference sequence). V lost 0 bases and J 1 base, leaving 7 bases between the germline ends. The CDR3 has 15 amino acids. CDR3 DNA: TGTGCCACCAGCAGAGAGGGGAGCAGCAATCAGCCCCAGCATTTT. This codes for CATSREGSSNQPQHF.

The rearrangement uses TRBV6-6 and TRBJ1-3; D perhaps matches TRBD1 (5 bases). Germline V gene data show CDR1 as MNHNY and CDR2 as SVGAGI (reference sequence). This CDR3 contains 15 residues. Between the trimmed V and J ends, which lost 2 bases and 0 bases, there was a span of 8 bases. The CDR3 region is CASSYPDNSGNTIYF. In DNA form, the CDR3 reads TGTGCCAGCAGTTACCCGGACAACTCTGGAAACACCATATATTTT.

The CDR3 here is CATSDSSGANVLTF. The DNA of the CDR3 is TGTGCCACCAGTGACTCCTCTGGGGCCAACGTCCTGACTTTC. This chain uses TRBV24-1 with TRBJ2-6; D is undetermined. Trimming took 4 bases from V and 0 from J, leaving 3 bases between them. Germline loops: CDR1 KGHDR, CDR2 SFDVKD. The CDR3 is 14 residues long.

This rearrangement joins TRBV28 to TRBJ2-7, with D possibly matching TRBD2 (5 bases). The CDR3 totals 15 residues. CDR1 is MDHEN, CDR2 SYDVKM, per germline. V was shortened by 6 bases and J by 3 bases, with 18 bases between the two germline ends. CDR3 nucleotide sequence: TGTGCCAGCAGAAGTAGCCACGAGGGTTTCTACGAGCAGTACTTC. This codes for CASRSSHEGFYEQYF. Full variable domain (missing parts from reference TRBV28 and TRBJ2-7): DVKVTQSSRYLVKRTGEKVFLECVQDMDHENMFWYRQDPGLGLRLIYFSYDVKMKEKGDIPEGYSVSREKKERFSLILESASTNQTSMYLCASRSSHEGFYEQYFGPGTRLTVT.

This chain connects TRBV5-1 to TRBJ1-6; 12 nucleotides line up with TRBD1. Germline assignment: CDR1 SGHRS and CDR2 YFSETQ. The CDR3 spans 15 residues. V lost 4 bases and J lost 7; bases outside the gene matches: 3. The CDR3 is CASSGGQGANSPLHF. In nucleotides, the CDR3 is TGCGCCAGCAGCGGGGGACAGGGGGCCAATTCACCCCTCCACTTT.

The genes are TRBV7-2 and TRBJ1-5; 7 bases agree with TRBD1. The CDR3 contains 15 residues. Germline V gene lookup returns CDR1 SGHTA and CDR2 FQGNSA. The V and J ends lost 5 bases and 2 bases, in that order; junction bases with no gene match: 6. This CDR3 reads CASSGSGTGNQPQHF. CDR3 DNA sequence: TGTGCCAGCAGCGGCTCCGGGACAGGCAATCAGCCCCAGCATTTT.

The V call is TRBV19, the J call TRBJ1-4; the D gene is possibly TRBD1 (5 bases). The germline V and J ends were trimmed by 4 bases and 0 bases, with 12 bases remaining between them. This CDR3 spans 16 amino acids. Germline CDR1 LNHDA, CDR2 SQIVND (reference sequence). The CDR3 spells CASSNNRLATNEKLFF. CDR3 in DNA: TGTGCCAGTAGTAATAACAGGCTCGCAACTAATGAAAAACTGTTTTTT.

This chain joins TRBV6-5 and TRBJ1-3; D gene unclear. With 0 bases removed from V and 0 bases from J, the gap between germline ends came to 6 bases. This CDR3 region has 15 residues. Germline lookup yields CDR1 MNHEY and CDR2 SVGAGI. CDR3 loop: CASSYSVASGNTIYF. The DNA of the CDR3 is TGTGCCAGCAGTTACTCTGTAGCCTCTGGAAACACCATATATTTT.

CDR3 bases: TGTGCCAGCAGTTACTCAAGTGGGGCTCATCAGCCCCAGCATTTT. Translated, it gives CASSYSSGAHQPQHF. The V and J genes are TRBV6-5 and TRBJ1-5, with D possibly TRBD1 on 5 matching bases. From germline, CDR1 is MNHEY and CDR2 SVGAGI. Trimming left V 0 bases short and J 5 bases short, with 11 bases between. This CDR3 has 15 amino acids.